A selection of T cell receptor beta chains follows, all from one sample in a study of CD8 T cells in Susac syndrome. A single record per CDR3 protein comes from TCRdb applying MiXCR to the immunoSEQ multiplex PCR reads. The sample yields about 200,000 distinct CDR3 sequences, about 96% seen once. Sequences were obtained from CD4+ T cells from PBMCs. These TCRs come from a human donor with multiple sclerosis. CDR3s include the opening cysteine and the closing phenylalanine or tryptophan. D genes are given only for firm matches.

length: 12; D: NA; V: TRBV6-5; J: TRBJ2-2; CDR3: CASRGNTGELFF
length: 14; D: NA; V: TRBV3-1; J: TRBJ1-5; CDR3: CASSQASTNQPQHF
length: 15; D: TRBD2; V: TRBV19; J: TRBJ2-1; CDR3: CASSMERGGVGEQFF
length: 12; D: NA; V: TRBV30; J: TRBJ2-3; CDR3: CAWSLTRDTQYF
length: 12; D: TRBD1; V: TRBV30; J: TRBJ1-1; CDR3: CAWSPWTGQAFF
length: 15; D: NA; V: TRBV3-1; J: TRBJ2-2; CDR3: CASSLQGLGTGELFF
length: 13; D: TRBD2; V: TRBV29-1; J: TRBJ2-1; CDR3: CSVVVLAGVEQFF
length: 12; D: NA; V: TRBV2; J: TRBJ1-1; CDR3: CASRGPDTEAFF
length: 14; D: TRBD2; V: TRBV20-1; J: TRBJ2-3; CDR3: CSVTGGGGSDTQYF
length: 16; D: NA; V: TRBV29-1; J: TRBJ1-1; CDR3: CSVEGSKDTMNTEAFF
length: 16; D: TRBD1; V: TRBV19; J: TRBJ2-1; CDR3: CASSILTGAAGNEQFF
length: 17; D: NA; V: TRBV3-1; J: TRBJ2-4; CDR3: CASSQATDVRLVNIQYF
length: 14; D: NA; V: TRBV19; J: TRBJ2-3; CDR3: CASTLGRGTDTQYF
length: 16; D: NA; V: TRBV11-3; J: TRBJ2-2; CDR3: CASSLDDREPPRELFF
length: 10; D: NA; V: TRBV20-1; J: TRBJ2-1; CDR3: CSASHNEQFF
length: 14; D: NA; V: TRBV20-1; J: TRBJ2-1; CDR3: CSARDRVAYNEQFF
length: 14; D: TRBD1; V: TRBV7-9; J: TRBJ1-4; CDR3: CASSPGTGHEKLFF
length: 14; D: NA; V: TRBV3-1; J: TRBJ1-1; CDR3: CASSRWNRNTEAFF
length: 18; D: TRBD2; V: TRBV19; J: TRBJ2-3; CDR3: CASSPTSGRALIPGTQYF
length: 14; D: NA; V: TRBV29-1; J: TRBJ2-5; CDR3: CSATDIHGRETQYF
length: 14; D: NA; V: TRBV11-1; J: TRBJ2-5; CDR3: CASSRGRGLKTQYF
length: 14; D: TRBD1; V: TRBV7-9; J: TRBJ2-5; CDR3: CASSIGTGQETQYF
length: 14; D: NA; V: TRBV5-4; J: TRBJ2-3; CDR3: CASSFTDNTDTQYF
length: 15; D: TRBD2; V: TRBV2; J: TRBJ2-3; CDR3: CASSAATSGGDTQYF
length: 11; D: NA; V: TRBV3-1; J: TRBJ2-1; CDR3: CASSQVDEQFF
length: 15; D: TRBD1; V: TRBV18; J: TRBJ1-2; CDR3: CASSSVRDRGSGYTF
length: 15; D: TRBD1; V: TRBV20-1; J: TRBJ2-3; CDR3: CSARVPGQPTDTQYF
length: 8; D: NA; V: TRBV23-1; J: TRBJ2-7; CDR3: CARSEQYF
length: 13; D: NA; V: TRBV19; J: TRBJ1-1; CDR3: CASSNRDHTEAFF
length: 12; D: NA; V: TRBV29-1; J: TRBJ2-7; CDR3: CSVKGDLYEQYF
length: 14; D: TRBD2; V: TRBV18; J: TRBJ2-7; CDR3: CASSPPGGAYEQYF
length: 12; D: NA; V: TRBV4-1; J: TRBJ2-2; CDR3: CASSQVPGELFF
length: 15; D: NA; V: TRBV4-2; J: TRBJ1-2; CDR3: CASSQADRTFYGYTF
length: 13; D: NA; V: TRBV5-1; J: TRBJ2-2; CDR3: CASSTGDTGELFF
length: 13; D: NA; V: TRBV3-1; J: TRBJ2-7; CDR3: CASSYRDSYEQYF
length: 12; D: NA; V: TRBV15; J: TRBJ2-5; CDR3: CATSRRRETQYF
length: 14; D: NA; V: TRBV24-1; J: TRBJ1-5; CDR3: CATSGGAGNQPQHF
length: 13; D: TRBD1; V: TRBV27; J: TRBJ2-7; CDR3: CASKTRDSYEQYF
length: 15; D: TRBD2; V: TRBV9; J: TRBJ2-4; CDR3: CASSTAGEAKNIQYF
length: 15; D: NA; V: TRBV20-1; J: TRBJ1-4; CDR3: CSARYTGTIWEKLFF
length: 13; D: NA; V: TRBV6-1; J: TRBJ1-1; CDR3: CASRSGLNTEAFF
length: 15; D: NA; V: TRBV14; J: TRBJ1-2; CDR3: CASMGDTVSLPRRAF
length: 16; D: TRBD2; V: TRBV20-1; J: TRBJ2-1; CDR3: CSARDPSGRAYNEQFF
length: 15; D: NA; V: TRBV2; J: TRBJ1-4; CDR3: CASSEAQGRDEKLFF
length: 16; D: TRBD1; V: TRBV6-1; J: TRBJ1-6; CDR3: CASRPLTGSIGSPLHF
length: 13; D: TRBD2; V: TRBV19; J: TRBJ2-5; CDR3: CASSTLAQETQYF
length: 13; D: NA; V: TRBV30; J: TRBJ1-1; CDR3: CAWSRNVNTEAFF
length: 10; D: TRBD1; V: TRBV29-1; J: TRBJ1-1; CDR3: CSVGQGEAFF
length: 13; D: NA; V: TRBV5-1; J: TRBJ2-7; CDR3: CASSLGQKREQYF
length: 16; D: NA; V: TRBV6-6; J: TRBJ1-5; CDR3: CASSFPGHSSNQPQHF
length: 12; D: NA; V: TRBV30; J: TRBJ1-2; CDR3: CAWSKGVGGYTF
length: 13; D: NA; V: TRBV29-1; J: TRBJ1-1; CDR3: CSVARGRNTEAFF
length: 15; D: TRBD1; V: TRBV5-1; J: TRBJ1-1; CDR3: CASSGTGVANTEAFF
length: 13; D: TRBD1; V: TRBV9; J: TRBJ2-3; CDR3: CASSGNQGDTQYF
length: 13; D: NA; V: TRBV3-1; J: TRBJ1-1; CDR3: CASSQAGKTEAFF